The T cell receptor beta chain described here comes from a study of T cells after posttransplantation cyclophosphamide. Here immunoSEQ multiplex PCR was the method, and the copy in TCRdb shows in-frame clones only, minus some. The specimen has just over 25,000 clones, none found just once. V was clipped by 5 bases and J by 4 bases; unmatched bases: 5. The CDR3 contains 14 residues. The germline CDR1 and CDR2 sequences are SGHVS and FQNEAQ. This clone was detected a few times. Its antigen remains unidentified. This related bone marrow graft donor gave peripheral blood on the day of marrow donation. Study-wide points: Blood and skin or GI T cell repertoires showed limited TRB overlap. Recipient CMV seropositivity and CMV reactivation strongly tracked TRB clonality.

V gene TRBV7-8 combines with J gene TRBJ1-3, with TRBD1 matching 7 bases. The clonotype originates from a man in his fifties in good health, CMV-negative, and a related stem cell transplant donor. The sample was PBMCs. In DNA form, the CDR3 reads TGTGCCAGCAGCCAGACAGGGAACGGAAACACCATATATTTT. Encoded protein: CASSQTGNGNTIYF.